A selection of T cell receptor beta chains follows, all from one sample in a study of T cell repertoires in cytomegalovirus infection. TCRdb called the reads again in MiXCR, with one record for every CDR3 protein. The sample includes around 750,000 distinct CDR3 sequences, around a third of them seen just once. Their recognized antigens are unknown. The input for sequencing was cultured CD8+ T cells from PBMCs, taken from culture after CMV antigen stimulation. Source of these receptors: a human donor in good health (CMV status not recorded). Some clones in this sample may be carry-over from other donors' samples. Each CDR3 is given with its conserved first and last residue. Each record gives: J gene, V gene, D gene, clone size, CDR3 DNA, CDR3 protein. The D gene is left open where the match is weak. Clone size is given for some rows only: seen once, a few or many times, or a class if the clone is expanded.

TRBJ2-3,TRBV6-6,-,-,TGTGCCAGCAGTAGGGGTAGCGTAAACACAGATACGCAGTATTTT,CASSRGSVNTDTQYF
TRBJ1-5,TRBV19,-,few,TGTGCCAGTAGTATAACAGCCGCGTGGAACAATCAGCCCCAGCATTTT,CASSITAAWNNQPQHF
TRBJ2-1,TRBV6-2/TRBV6-3,-,many,TGTGCCAGCAGTTACTCGTCCCCAGGAGGGCAAGTGAATGAGCAGTTCTTC,CASSYSSPGGQVNEQFF
TRBJ2-3,TRBV6-2/TRBV6-3,-,few,TGTGCCAGCAGGATGGAGACAGGCACAGATACGCAGTATTTT,CASRMETGTDTQYF
TRBJ1-5,TRBV7-9,TRBD1,few,TGTGCCAGCAGCTCCTCAGAGACAGGGCATCAGCCCCAGCATTTT,CASSSSETGHQPQHF
TRBJ2-5,TRBV5-1,-,-,TGCGCCAGCACCTTCGGACTCCCTTGGATCCTCCAAGAGACCCAGTACTTC,CASTFGLPWILQETQYF
TRBJ2-3,TRBV7-9,-,-,TGTGCCAGCAGCACACAAACCTCAGATACGCAGTATTTT,CASSTQTSDTQYF
TRBJ2-2,TRBV12-3/TRBV12-4,TRBD1,many,TGTGCCAGCAGAAAAGACAGGGGCAGGGGGAGCGGGGAGCTGTTTTTT,CASRKDRGRGSGELFF
TRBJ1-2,TRBV12-3/TRBV12-4,-,many,TGTGCCAGCTCCCCTGGGGACCCCCGGAGCTATGGCTACACCTTC,CASSPGDPRSYGYTF
TRBJ2-5,TRBV5-6,-,-,TGTGCCAGCAGCTTGCCTGGAATTAGGAGCGGGGAGACCCAGTACTTC,CASSLPGIRSGETQYF
TRBJ1-4,TRBV9,-,few,TGTGCCAGCAGCGTAGAGGCAGCCGCCGAGGAAAAACTGTTTTTT,CASSVEAAAEEKLFF
TRBJ2-6,TRBV6-1,TRBD1,-,TGTGCCAGCAGTCAAGACAGGGTTTCTGGGGCCAACGTCCTGACTTTC,CASSQDRVSGANVLTF
TRBJ1-2,TRBV6-6,-,-,TGTGCCAACAGTTACTCGCGGGAGGGGCCTGATGGCTACACCTTC,CANSYSREGPDGYTF
TRBJ2-5,TRBV28,TRBD2,few,TGTGCCAGCAGTTCCCTAGTAGCGGGGGGGCCGAGAGAGACCCAGTACTTC,CASSSLVAGGPRETQYF
TRBJ2-1,TRBV7-9,-,few,TGTGCCAGCAGCCTTTCGTTCGGGAGCACCTACAATGAGCAGTTCTTC,CASSLSFGSTYNEQFF
TRBJ2-3,TRBV5-4,-,-,TGTGCCAGCAGTTCTCTCGGGGATATCACAGATACGCAGTATTTT,CASSSLGDITDTQYF
TRBJ1-4,TRBV20-1,TRBD1,-,TGCAGTGCTAGAGTCCCGGGACAGTTTAATGAAAAACTGTTTTTT,CSARVPGQFNEKLFF
TRBJ1-1,TRBV12-3/TRBV12-4,-,many,TGTGCCAGCGGCAGGGTGGGCACTGAAGCTTTCTTT,CASGRVGTEAFF
TRBJ2-4,TRBV15,TRBD2,-,TGTGCCACCAGCAGAGGGACGGGAGGGCTTTTGGGCCCCATTCAGTACTTC,CATSRGTGGLLGPIQYF
TRBJ1-1,TRBV7-9,TRBD1,-,TGTGCCAGCAGCAGCCCAGGAACCGGGACAGGGGCGAACACTGAAGCTTTCTTT,CASSSPGTGTGANTEAFF
TRBJ2-4,TRBV6-1,TRBD2,-,TGTGCCAGCAGTGAAGGTCTCCTAGCGGGGGGGTTTGCCAAAAACATTCAGTACTTC,CASSEGLLAGGFAKNIQYF
TRBJ1-1,TRBV12-3/TRBV12-4,-,-,TGTGCCAGCAGTTTTGAGGGAATGAACACTGAAGCTTTCTTT,CASSFEGMNTEAFF
TRBJ2-2,TRBV6-5,-,few,TGTGCCAGCAGTTATAGATTCACCGGGGAGCTGTTTTTT,CASSYRFTGELFF
TRBJ1-6,TRBV5-4,-,-,TGTGCCAGCAGCCCTAGGGGCCAGGGCGATAATTCACCCCTCCACTTT,CASSPRGQGDNSPLHF
TRBJ2-1,TRBV7-2,TRBD1,many,TGTGCCAGCAGCTCCCGCAGGCTCCCAGGGGGTGAGCAGTTCTTC,CASSSRRLPGGEQFF
TRBJ2-1,TRBV15,-,-,TGTGCCACCAGCGGGACCACAGGCAATGAGCAGTTCTTC,CATSGTTGNEQFF
TRBJ2-3,TRBV27,TRBD2,few,TGTGCCAGCACTCCTCGGGGGGGCCAAGATACGCAGTATTTT,CASTPRGGQDTQYF
TRBJ2-1,TRBV9,TRBD1,few,TGTGCCAGCAGCATGACAGGGGGCTTCTACAATGAGCAGTTCTTC,CASSMTGGFYNEQFF
TRBJ1-3,TRBV6-6,-,-,TGTGCCAGCAGTTACGGGGAATCTGGAAACACCATATATTTT,CASSYGESGNTIYF
TRBJ2-7,TRBV10-2,TRBD2,once,TGCGCCAGCAGTGAGTTGGGGGGGGAAATCTACGAGCAGTACTTC,CASSELGGEIYEQYF
TRBJ1-3,TRBV7-6,-,-,TGTGCCAGCAGCCCGATCGGGGGCCGCTCTGGAAACACCATATATTTT,CASSPIGGRSGNTIYF
TRBJ1-2,TRBV6-5,-,few,TGTGCCAGCCTCTCGGGGCCTCAAGGACGGGGCTACACCTTC,CASLSGPQGRGYTF
TRBJ2-6,TRBV7-9,-,-,TGTGCCCGCACCATTCGCTCTGGGGCCAACGTCCTGACTTTC,CARTIRSGANVLTF
TRBJ2-2,TRBV29-1,-,-,TGCAGCGTTGAAGATCCCCGGGAGGGAACAGGGGTAGGGGAGCTGTTTTTT,CSVEDPREGTGVGELFF
TRBJ1-1,TRBV29-1,-,few,TGCAGCGTTGAACGCGAGGGTTATGACACTGAAGCTTTCTTT,CSVEREGYDTEAFF
TRBJ1-5,TRBV20-1,-,-,TGCAGTGCTCAGACAGAAGATAGCAATCAGCCCCAGCATTTT,CSAQTEDSNQPQHF
TRBJ2-5,TRBV28,TRBD1,few,TGTGCCAGCAGTCACCGGGACAGTAAGGATCAAGAGACCCAGTACTTC,CASSHRDSKDQETQYF
TRBJ1-2,TRBV20-1,-,-,TGCAGTGCTAGAGATAGGGAGGGAGCTGTTGGCTACACCTTC,CSARDREGAVGYTF
TRBJ1-2,TRBV5-4,TRBD1,-,TGTGCCAGCAGCTTACCCTCGCCGGGACAGCGCTATGGCTACACCTTC,CASSLPSPGQRYGYTF
TRBJ2-5,TRBV10-3,-,-,TGTGCCATCAGTGTGGGCAGGGCTGAGACCCAGTACTTC,CAISVGRAETQYF
TRBJ2-5,TRBV28,TRBD2,-,TGTGCCAGCAGTGTTGGGGGGGGTAGCCAAGAGACCCAGTACTTC,CASSVGGGSQETQYF
TRBJ2-5,TRBV7-9,-,-,TGTGCCAGCAGCTTAGGTCTGGGCAAGGAAGAGACCCAGTACTTC,CASSLGLGKEETQYF
TRBJ2-5,TRBV12-3/TRBV12-4,-,-,TGTGCCAGCAGTTTAGGGCGGGGTGTTACCCCTGACCAGTACTTC,CASSLGRGVTPDQYF
TRBJ2-1,TRBV6-5,-,-,TGTGCCAGCAGTTCGACAGTCCTAGGTCGCCATGAGCAGTTCTTC,CASSSTVLGRHEQFF
TRBJ2-3,TRBV10-3,TRBD1,few,TGTGCCATCAGTGTCCCGGGACAGGGGGCCGGAGATACGCAGTATTTT,CAISVPGQGAGDTQYF